This TCR beta chain stems from a study of T-cell reconstitution after alpha-beta-depleted transplantation in children. The TCRbeta library incorporated unique molecular identifiers. Using its own MiXCR run on the PCR reads, TCRdb lists one record per CDR3 protein. This table has approximately 420,000 distinct CDR3 sequences, approximately 10% appearing once. Germline-derived CDR1 and CDR2 are SEHNR and FQNEAQ (reference sequence). The CDR3 totals 14 residues. With 7 bases clipped from V and 4 bases from J, the junction kept 6 bases outside the gene matches. The chain is built from TRBV7-9 and TRBJ2-1; 8 positions agree with TRBD1. The source is a human donor who donated a stem cell graft to a child with acute myeloid leukemia. The sample here was PBMCs from the stem cell graft donor, taken from the stem cell graft. The CDR3 DNA reads TGTGCCAGCACGACAGGGGCTTTTTACAATGAGCAGTTCTTC. Protein product: CASTTGAFYNEQFF.